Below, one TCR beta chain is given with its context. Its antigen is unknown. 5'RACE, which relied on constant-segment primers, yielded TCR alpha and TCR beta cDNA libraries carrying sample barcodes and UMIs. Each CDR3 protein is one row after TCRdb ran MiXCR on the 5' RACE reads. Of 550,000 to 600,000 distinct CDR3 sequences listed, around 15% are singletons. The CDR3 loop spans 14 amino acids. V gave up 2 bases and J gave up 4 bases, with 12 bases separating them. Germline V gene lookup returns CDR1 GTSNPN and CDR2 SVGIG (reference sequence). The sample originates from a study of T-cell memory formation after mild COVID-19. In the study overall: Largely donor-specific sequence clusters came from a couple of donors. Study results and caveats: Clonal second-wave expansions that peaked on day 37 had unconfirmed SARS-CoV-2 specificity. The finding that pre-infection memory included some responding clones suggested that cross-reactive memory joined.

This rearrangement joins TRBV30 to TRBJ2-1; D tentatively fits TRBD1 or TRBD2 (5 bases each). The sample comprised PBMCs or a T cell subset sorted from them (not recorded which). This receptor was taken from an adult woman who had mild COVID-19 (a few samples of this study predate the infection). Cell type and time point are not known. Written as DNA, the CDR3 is TGTGCCTGGAGTAGGTCGTGGGGGTACAATGAGCAGTTCTTC. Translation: CAWSRSWGYNEQFF.